Below, 22 T cell receptor beta chains from the same sample are listed, as sequenced in a study of shared clonotypes between healthy human individuals. Some clones are missing from TCRdb's copy, which holds only in-frame ones; the method was immunoSEQ multiplex PCR. The table includes 550,000 to 700,000 clones, 73% detected once. The sequenced sample was memory CD4+ T cells sorted from blood. Indicated subset: CD45RA-negative fraction. The receptors were gathered from a woman in her thirties in good health.

The gene calls are TRBV9 and TRBJ2-1, with 12 bases that match TRBD2. The CDR3 spans 16 residues. CDR1 and CDR2 from the germline V gene are SGDLS and YYNGEE. V trimming: 2 bases; J trimming: 3 bases; junction bases outside the gene matches: 3. The CDR3 loop reads CASSVASGRVYNEQFF. Written as DNA, the CDR3 is TGTGCCAGCAGCGTGGCTAGCGGGAGGGTCTACAATGAGCAGTTCTTC.

CDR3 sequence reads: CASLSQNPGSYNEQFF. The CDR3 nucleotides are TGTGCCAGCCTCTCCCAGAACCCCGGATCCTACAATGAGCAGTTCTTC. This chain uses TRBV28 with TRBJ2-1; D ambiguous. CDR1 and CDR2 (germline): MDHEN, SYDVKM. CDR3 length equals 16 residues. V lost 8 bases and J 1 base, leaving 18 bases between the germline ends.

The rearrangement links TRBV14 to TRBJ1-3; TRBD1 aligns across 8 bases. Germline CDR1 reads SGHDN; CDR2 reads FVKESK. This CDR3 comprises 16 residues. After removal of 1 base from V and 0 bases from J, the junction contained 2 bases not matched to a gene. The CDR3 coding sequence is TGTGCCAGCAGCCAAGGGGACAGGCACTCTGGAAACACCATATATTTT. It translates to CASSQGDRHSGNTIYF. Looking up the rest from reference TRBV14 and TRBJ1-3 gives the full variable domain: EAGVTQFPSHSVIEKGQTVTLRCDPISGHDNLYWYRRVMGKEIKFLLHFVKESKQDESGMPNNRFLAERTGGTYSTLKVQPAELEDSGVYFCASSQGDRHSGNTIYFGEGSWLTVV.

The rearrangement links TRBV7-3 to TRBJ1-1; 9 bases are shared with TRBD1. The CDR3 has 14 amino acids. V lost 5 bases, J lost 5 bases, and 6 bases stayed unmatched. Germline CDR1 SGHTA, CDR2 FQGTGA. Here the CDR3 reads CASSPQGALTEAFF. The CDR3 bases are TGTGCCAGCAGCCCACAGGGGGCGCTTACTGAAGCTTTCTTT.

The chain combines TRBV27 with TRBJ1-5; D is undetermined. V was shortened by 6 bases and J by 7 bases, with 13 bases between the two germline ends. Germline loops: CDR1 MNHEY, CDR2 SMNVEV (reference sequence). The CDR3 loop spans 13 amino acids. The CDR3 loop is CASSLLGRQPQHF. CDR3 nucleotide sequence: TGTGCCAGCAGCCTACTGGGGAGGCAGCCCCAGCATTTT.

The chain couples TRBV10-2 to TRBJ2-1; 8 bases fit TRBD1. V lost 7 bases and J lost 5; bases outside the gene matches: 13. The CDR3 has 16 amino acids. Germline values: CDR1 WSHSY, CDR2 SAAADI. The CDR3 spells CASTTITGGFNNEQFF. CDR3 sequence (DNA): TGCGCCAGCACCACTATTACAGGGGGTTTTAACAATGAGCAGTTCTTC.

The chain links TRBV4-1 to TRBJ2-7; 8 bases match TRBD2. The germline gives CDR1 MGHRA, CDR2 YSYEKL. V lost 3 bases, J lost 5 bases, and 15 bases stayed unmatched. The CDR3 contains 17 residues. The CDR3 loop reads CASSHRLAQKRKDEQYF. DNA for the CDR3: TGCGCCAGCAGCCACCGACTAGCGCAAAAGAGGAAAGACGAGCAGTACTTC.

J is TRBJ2-6 and V is TRBV15, with D possibly being TRBD1 (7 bases). Germline V gene sequence: CDR1 LNHNV, CDR2 YYDKDF (reference sequence). The CDR3 spans 19 residues. The germline V and J ends were trimmed by 0 bases and 0 bases, with 15 bases remaining between them. The DNA for the CDR3 is TGTGCCACCAGCAGAGATCTCCAGGGGGGATTCTCTGGGGCCAACGTCCTGACTTTC. This translates into CATSRDLQGGFSGANVLTF.

The chain links TRBV23-1 to TRBJ2-7, with D perhaps given as TRBD1 or TRBD2 (6 bases each). TRBV23-1 is sorted into the ORF group, with uncertain function. The CDR3 covers 13 residues. Trimming left V 4 bases short and J 4 bases short, with 11 bases between. The CDR3: CASSRGALYEQYF. The CDR3 DNA sequence: TGCGCCAGCAGTCGGGGGGCTTTATACGAGCAGTACTTC.

This sequence joins TRBV6-5 and TRBJ1-4; TRBD1 might be the D (5 bases). Trimming removed 6 bases from V and 1 base from J, with 12 bases in between. Germline CDR1 MNHEY, CDR2 SVGAGI. The length of the CDR3 is 15 residues. The CDR3 here is CASSRMQGTNEKLFF. The CDR3 DNA sequence: TGTGCCAGCAGCCGCATGCAGGGAACTAATGAAAAACTGTTTTTT.

Concerning this clone: This clone may be a read error of a much larger clone one base away. Other DNA sequences in this sample translate to the same CDR3. This chain links TRBV9 with TRBJ1-1, with D possibly TRBD1 on 5 matching bases. This CDR3 spans 13 amino acids. V lost 1 base and J lost 3, with 7 bases in between. Germline lookup yields CDR1 SGDLS and CDR2 YYNGEE. The CDR3 nucleotides read TGTGCCAGCAGCGTACAGGGAGACACTGAAGCTTTCTTT. It yields the protein CASSVQGDTEAFF.

Of note for this clone: Given a far larger clone just one base away, this is likely a sequencing read error. CDR3 residues: CASRGTDEQYF. In DNA, the CDR3 is TGCGCCAGCAGGGGGACCGACGAGCAGTACTTC. The J gene is TRBJ2-7, the V gene TRBV10-2; D tentatively reads TRBD1 or TRBD2 (5 bases each). The CDR3 loop spans 11 amino acids. The germline V gene has CDR1 WSHSY and CDR2 SAAADI. Trimming removed 6 bases at V and 5 bases at J, with 8 bases between.

This chain joins TRBV27 and TRBJ2-7; D may be TRBD2 (7 bases). V gave up 5 bases and J gave up 5 bases, with 22 bases separating them. Germline CDR1 and CDR2: MNHEY and SMNVEV (reference sequence). The CDR3 is 16 amino acids. The CDR3 nucleotides are TGTGCCAGCAGTCGAAGAGTTTCCGGGGGGCGCGACGAGCAGTACTTC. This gives the protein CASSRRVSGGRDEQYF.

The chain couples TRBV11-1 to TRBJ2-7; the D gene is possibly TRBD2 (6 bases). Germline loops: CDR1 SGHAT, CDR2 FQDESV (reference sequence). CDR3 length equals 12 residues. Trimming pared 5 bases from V and 7 bases from J, leaving 12 bases between. CDR3 amino acids: CASSPRGEEQYF. In nucleotides, the CDR3 is TGTGCCAGCAGCCCCCGCGGGGAGGAGCAGTACTTC.

V is TRBV5-4 and J is TRBJ2-1, with TRBD2 identical over 9 bases. The ends lost 0 bases at V and 6 bases at J; junction bases unmatched: 4. The CDR3 runs 15 residues. CDR1 and CDR2 (germline): SGHNT, YYREEE (reference sequence). The CDR3 DNA reads TGTGCCAGCAGCTTGGACGGACTAGCGTTCAATGAGCAGTTCTTC. Its translation: CASSLDGLAFNEQFF.

V usage is TRBV5-1 and J usage is TRBJ2-3; D is unclear. The CDR3 runs 12 residues. Germline CDR1 is SGHRS and CDR2 is YFSETQ. The V end lost 4 bases, the J end lost 1 base, and 4 bases lay between the germline ends. This chain's CDR3 is CASSEGTDTQYF. DNA for the CDR3: TGCGCCAGCAGCGAGGGCACAGATACGCAGTATTTT.

The J gene is TRBJ2-3, the V gene TRBV25-1, with a possible D match to TRBD2 (5 bases). Looked up from germline, CDR1 is MGHDK and CDR2 is SYGVNS. Trimming pared 6 bases from V and 5 bases from J, leaving 21 bases between. The CDR3 length is 16 residues. CDR3 sequence (DNA): TGTGCCAGCAGGACTGGACCGGGAACCCTGGGAGATACGCAGTATTTT. Translating it yields CASRTGPGTLGDTQYF.

The chain links TRBV19 to TRBJ1-1; D is unresolved. V was pared by 1 base and J by 1 base, with 4 bases between. Germline CDR1 is LNHDA and CDR2 is SQIVND (reference sequence). This CDR3 has 13 residues. Here the CDR3 reads CASSIGPNTEAFF. In nucleotides, the CDR3 is TGTGCCAGTAGTATAGGGCCGAACACTGAAGCTTTCTTT. The whole variable domain, remainder taken from reference TRBV19 and TRBJ1-1, is DGGITQSPKYLFRKEGQNVTLSCEQNLNHDAMYWYRQDPGQGLRLIYYSQIVNDFQKGDIAEGYSVSREKKESFPLTVTSAQKNPTAFYLCASSIGPNTEAFFGQGTRLTVV.

The chain carries TRBV9 and TRBJ2-1; D uncertain. Germline V gene data show CDR1 as SGDLS and CDR2 as YYNGEE. The ends were cut back, 0 bases at V and 4 bases at J, with 11 bases in the middle. The CDR3 has 15 amino acids. Written as DNA, the CDR3 is TGTGCCAGCAGCGTAGACTCCGGTTGGTACAATGAGCAGTTCTTC. Its protein is CASSVDSGWYNEQFF. Looking up the rest from reference TRBV9 and TRBJ2-1 gives the full variable domain: DSGVTQTPKHLITATGQRVTLRCSPRSGDLSVYWYQQSLDQGLQFLIQYYNGEERAKGNILERFSAQQFPDLHSELNLSSLELGDSALYFCASSVDSGWYNEQFFGPGTRLTVL.

This rearrangement joins TRBV27 to TRBJ2-3; D not resolved. The CDR3 length is 15 residues. The germline V and J ends were trimmed by 3 bases and 4 bases, with 14 bases remaining between them. Germline-derived CDR1 and CDR2 are MNHEY and SMNVEV (reference sequence). CDR3 region: CASSFLTRVADTQYF. CDR3 bases: TGTGCCAGCAGTTTTCTGACCCGAGTCGCAGATACGCAGTATTTT.

J is TRBJ2-7 and V is TRBV7-2; weak D call: TRBD1 (6 bases). Deletions cut 1 base from V and 2 bases from J, with 9 bases between. The CDR3 is 14 amino acids. Germline loops: CDR1 SGHTA, CDR2 FQGNSA. The CDR3 DNA sequence: TGTGCCAGCAGCTTAGTTCACAGGGCCTACGAGCAGTACTTC. It specifies CASSLVHRAYEQYF.

The chain links TRBV7-9 to TRBJ1-1; TRBD1 matches at 7 bases. CDR1 is SEHNR and CDR2 is FQNEAQ in the germline V gene (reference sequence). Trimming took 4 bases from V and 4 from J; bases not matched to a gene: 9. The CDR3 sequence is 15 residues long. CDR3 coding DNA: TGTGCCAGCAGCTCTCAGGGGGTTACGACCACTGAAGCTTTCTTT. Translating gives CASSSQGVTTTEAFF.